This T cell receptor (beta chain) stems from a study of blood T cell repertoires in COVID-19. Sequencing used immunoSEQ multiplex PCR; TCRdb keeps in-frame clones, though not all of them. Seen here are about 200,000 clones, roughly 90% observed once, and the top ten hold 2.2%. This CDR3 contains 11 residues. Trimming took 4 bases from V and 4 from J, leaving 7 bases between them. Germline CDR1 SQVTM, CDR2 ANQGSEA. The specimen sequenced was peripheral blood. The rearrangement uses TRBV29-1 and TRBJ1-1; D is undetermined. The sequence derives from a woman between 50 and 59 years old with acute or convalescent COVID-19. CDR3 residues: CSVVRSTEAFF. In nucleotides, the CDR3 is TGCAGCGTTGTACGGTCCACTGAAGCTTTCTTT.